These T cell receptor beta chains were read from a single sample in a study of STAT5B mutations in CD4+ large granular lymphocyte leukemia. Sequenced by immunoSEQ multiplex PCR; TCRdb stores in-frame clones only, minus some. The table lists approximately 28,000 clones, about 89% of them singletons, with around 0.4% in the top ten. Input material: CD4+ T cells from blood buffy coats. These receptors were collected from a human donor in good health. Each CDR3 is given with its conserved first and last residue. Fields, in order: D gene, clone size, J gene, V gene, CDR3 protein, CDR3 DNA. The D gene is left open where the match is weak. Rows may omit the clone size; those that give it use once, few, many or a size class.

>NA|NA|TRBJ1-1|TRBV6-5
CASRGGTEAFF
TGTGCCAGCAGAGGGGGGACTGAAGCTTTCTTT
>TRBD1|few|TRBJ2-2|TRBV9
CASSVARTGSLYGELFF
TGTGCCAGCAGCGTAGCCCGGACAGGTAGCCTCTACGGGGAGCTGTTTTTT
>NA|NA|TRBJ2-3|TRBV28
CASSPLGEGTDTQYF
TGTGCCAGCAGTCCCCTGGGGGAAGGCACAGATACGCAGTATTTT
>NA|NA|TRBJ1-1|TRBV7-4
CASSLELPLVEEAFF
TGTGCCAGCAGCTTAGAATTACCCCTCGTGGAGGAAGCTTTCTTT
>NA|NA|TRBJ1-6|TRBV4-2
CASSQESGAGGSPLHF
TGTGCCAGCAGCCAAGAATCAGGGGCCGGGGGATCACCCCTCCACTTT
>NA|NA|TRBJ1-1|TRBV13
CASSSYSYLNTEAFF
TGTGCCAGCAGCTCATACAGCTACCTGAACACTGAAGCTTTCTTT
>TRBD2|NA|TRBJ2-3|TRBV30
CAWSVRRGADTQYF
TGTGCCTGGAGTGTACGGCGGGGGGCAGATACGCAGTATTTT
>TRBD1|NA|TRBJ2-6|TRBV19
CASSIIEGAQGANVLTF
TGTGCCAGTAGTATAATAGAGGGGGCGCAAGGGGCCAACGTCCTGACTTTC
>TRBD2|NA|TRBJ2-1|TRBV5-1
CASSLNPRGGSYNEQFF
TGCGCCAGCAGCTTGAATCCGCGGGGGGGCTCCTACAATGAGCAGTTCTTC
>NA|NA|TRBJ1-6|TRBV6-6
CASTGRSGKDSPLHF
TGTGCCAGCACCGGCCGCTCAGGGAAAGATTCACCCCTCCACTTT
>NA|NA|TRBJ2-7|TRBV10-3
CAISESGSPSYEQYF
TGTGCCATCAGTGAGTCAGGCTCCCCGTCCTACGAGCAGTACTTC
>NA|NA|TRBJ2-2|TRBV11-2
CASSLGGYTGELFF
TGTGCCAGCAGCTTGGGCGGTTACACCGGGGAGCTGTTTTTT
>TRBD1|NA|TRBJ2-5|TRBV7-9
CASSRGQGETQYF
TGTGCCAGCAGCCGCGGACAGGGGGAGACCCAGTACTTC
>NA|NA|TRBJ2-5|TRBV19
CASSSDRSLYQETQYF
TGTGCCAGTAGTAGCGACAGGTCCTTGTACCAAGAGACCCAGTACTTC
>NA|NA|TRBJ2-4|TRBV28
CASSLARNIQYF
TGTGCCAGCAGTTTGGCTAGAAACATTCAGTACTTC
>NA|NA|TRBJ1-5|TRBV27
CASSKTLGNQPQHF
TGTGCCAGCAGTAAAACCCTCGGCAATCAGCCCCAGCATTTT
>TRBD1|NA|TRBJ1-1|TRBV19
CASSPSRTGNNEAFF
TGTGCCAGTAGTCCCAGTCGGACAGGGAATAATGAAGCTTTCTTT
>TRBD2|NA|TRBJ2-7|TRBV7-2
CASSVAGLGPYEQYF
TGTGCCAGCAGCGTAGCGGGACTGGGTCCCTACGAGCAGTACTTC
>TRBD1|NA|TRBJ1-4|TRBV28
CASSWQGAMEYEKLFF
TGTGCCAGCAGTTGGCAGGGGGCCATGGAGTATGAAAAACTGTTTTTT
>NA|NA|TRBJ2-3|TRBV28
CASSPMGGRGTDTQYF
TGTGCCAGCAGTCCCATGGGGGGTAGAGGCACAGATACGCAGTATTTT
>NA|once|TRBJ1-4|TRBV6-6
CASSYSGATNEKLFF
TGTGCCAGCAGTTACTCAGGCGCAACTAATGAAAAACTGTTTTTT
>TRBD2|NA|TRBJ2-5|TRBV5-1
CASSPQAGPQETQYF
TGCGCCAGCAGCCCCCAAGCGGGGCCACAAGAGACCCAGTACTTC
>NA|NA|TRBJ1-1|TRBV9
CASSGEGSTEAFF
TGTGCCAGCAGCGGGGAGGGCAGCACTGAAGCTTTCTTT
>TRBD2|once|TRBJ2-3|TRBV9
CASSEGRGAGPKWEDTQYF
TGTGCCAGCAGCGAGGGACGAGGAGCGGGACCGAAGTGGGAAGATACGCAGTATTTT
>TRBD1|NA|TRBJ1-5|TRBV19
CASRATGGGYNQPQHF
TGTGCCAGTAGGGCAACAGGGGGCGGCTACAATCAGCCCCAGCATTTT
>NA|once|TRBJ1-2|TRBV9
CASSLDTAHTF
TGTGCCAGCAGCCTCGATACCGCCCATACTTTC
>NA|NA|TRBJ2-7|TRBV9
CASSVAPRGLDEQYF
TGTGCCAGCAGCGTAGCCCCCAGAGGCCTCGACGAGCAGTACTTC
>NA|NA|TRBJ1-2|TRBV13
CASSAMGGRLNGYTF
TGTGCCAGCAGCGCTATGGGGGGGCGCCTAAATGGCTACACCTTC
>NA|NA|TRBJ2-3|TRBV10-3
CAIGGGPSTDTQYF
TGTGCCATCGGGGGCGGGCCTAGCACAGATACGCAGTATTTT
>NA|NA|TRBJ2-5|TRBV7-9
CASSEPDWGSETQYF
TGTGCCAGCAGCGAACCGGACTGGGGGTCAGAGACCCAGTACTTC
>TRBD2|few|TRBJ2-7|TRBV28
CASSLSGTSGSYEQYF
TGTGCCAGCAGTTTATCCGGGACTAGCGGGAGCTACGAGCAGTACTTC
>NA|NA|TRBJ1-1|TRBV10-3
CAISVDGLNTEAFF
TGTGCCATCAGCGTAGACGGTCTGAACACTGAAGCTTTCTTT
>TRBD2|NA|TRBJ2-1|TRBV4-2
CASSRPLAGGNNEQFF
TGTGCCAGCAGCCGCCCACTAGCGGGAGGAAACAATGAGCAGTTCTTC
>TRBD1|NA|TRBJ1-5|TRBV7-9
CASSPDRGGNQPQHF
TGTGCCAGCAGCCCGGACAGGGGAGGGAATCAGCCCCAGCATTTT
>NA|once|TRBJ2-2|TRBV19
CASRVAGQTNTGELFF
TGTGCCAGTAGAGTGGCGGGACAGACGAACACCGGGGAGCTGTTTTTT
>TRBD2|NA|TRBJ2-1|TRBV11-2
CASQGLAHTSSSYNEQFF
TGTGCCAGCCAGGGACTAGCGCATACTTCAAGCTCCTACAATGAGCAGTTCTTC
>NA|NA|TRBJ2-7|TRBV14
CASSPGPVFYEQYF
TGTGCCAGCAGCCCGGGACCGGTTTTTTACGAGCAGTACTTC
>NA|NA|TRBJ1-1|TRBV15
CATSRDSSLRQAFF
TGTGCCACCAGCAGGGACAGTTCCCTTCGGCAAGCTTTCTTT
>NA|NA|TRBJ2-5|TRBV21-1
CASSAPGRQVRQETQYF
TGTGCCAGCAGCGCCCCGGGAAGACAGGTCCGGCAAGAGACCCAGTACTTC
>TRBD2|NA|TRBJ2-5|TRBV6-8
CASSYGKAGGQETQYF
TGTGCCAGCAGTTACGGGAAGGCGGGGGGGCAAGAGACCCAGTACTTC
>TRBD1|NA|TRBJ1-5|TRBV10-3
CAIRRDRAEPQHF
TGTGCCATCAGAAGGGACAGGGCAGAGCCCCAGCATTTT
>NA|NA|TRBJ1-1|TRBV20-1
CSTGTNTEAFF
TGCAGTACCGGGACGAACACTGAAGCTTTCTTT
>NA|NA|TRBJ1-6|TRBV5-6
CASSLGTGSYNSPLHF
TGTGCCAGCAGCTTGGGAACAGGCTCCTATAATTCACCCCTCCACTTT